This record concerns one T cell receptor (beta chain) sequence. Its antigen is still unknown. The source of the sample is a study of T cell repertoires in cytomegalovirus infection. Overall study: CMV infection and matching HLA type were both indicated by public TCR beta signatures.

TCRdb used MiXCR to reprocess the reads, holding one entry per CDR3 protein. The sample lists around 280,000 distinct CDR3 sequences, about 9.1% seen once, with 2.5% in the top ten. There are 15 residues in the CDR3. The germline V gene encodes CDR1 SGHTA and CDR2 FQGTGA. The germline V and J ends were trimmed by 0 bases and 0 bases, with 8 bases remaining between them. Findings and limits, study-wide: Across the ex vivo response, the dominant clonotypes were HLA-C-restricted CMV-specific TCR beta clonotypes. Based on cumulative public TCR beta family frequency, carriers of CMV plus the relevant HLA were identified.

The receptor's source is a human donor in good health (CMV status not recorded). Some clones in this sample may be carry-over from other donors' samples. Sequencing input: PBMCs. V gene TRBV7-3 combines with J gene TRBJ1-1, with D unresolved. CDR3 amino acids: CASSLTPVMNTEAFF. The CDR3 DNA reads TGTGCCAGCAGCTTAACTCCGGTTATGAACACTGAAGCTTTCTTT.